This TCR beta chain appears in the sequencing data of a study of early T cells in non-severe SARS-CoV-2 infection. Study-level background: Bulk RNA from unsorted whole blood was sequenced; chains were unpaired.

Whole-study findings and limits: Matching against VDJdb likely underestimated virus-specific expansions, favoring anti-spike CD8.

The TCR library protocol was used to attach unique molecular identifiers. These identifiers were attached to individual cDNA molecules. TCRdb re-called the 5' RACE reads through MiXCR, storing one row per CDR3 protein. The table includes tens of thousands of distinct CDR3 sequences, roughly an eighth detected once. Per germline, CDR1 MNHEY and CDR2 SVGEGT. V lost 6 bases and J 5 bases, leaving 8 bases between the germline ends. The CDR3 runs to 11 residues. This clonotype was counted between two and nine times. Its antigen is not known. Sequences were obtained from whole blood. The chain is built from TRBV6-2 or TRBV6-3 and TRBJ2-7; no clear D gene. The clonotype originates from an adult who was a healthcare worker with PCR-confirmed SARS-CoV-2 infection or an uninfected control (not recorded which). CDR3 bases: TGTGCCAGCAGCATATGGGACGAGCAGTACTTC. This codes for CASSIWDEQYF.